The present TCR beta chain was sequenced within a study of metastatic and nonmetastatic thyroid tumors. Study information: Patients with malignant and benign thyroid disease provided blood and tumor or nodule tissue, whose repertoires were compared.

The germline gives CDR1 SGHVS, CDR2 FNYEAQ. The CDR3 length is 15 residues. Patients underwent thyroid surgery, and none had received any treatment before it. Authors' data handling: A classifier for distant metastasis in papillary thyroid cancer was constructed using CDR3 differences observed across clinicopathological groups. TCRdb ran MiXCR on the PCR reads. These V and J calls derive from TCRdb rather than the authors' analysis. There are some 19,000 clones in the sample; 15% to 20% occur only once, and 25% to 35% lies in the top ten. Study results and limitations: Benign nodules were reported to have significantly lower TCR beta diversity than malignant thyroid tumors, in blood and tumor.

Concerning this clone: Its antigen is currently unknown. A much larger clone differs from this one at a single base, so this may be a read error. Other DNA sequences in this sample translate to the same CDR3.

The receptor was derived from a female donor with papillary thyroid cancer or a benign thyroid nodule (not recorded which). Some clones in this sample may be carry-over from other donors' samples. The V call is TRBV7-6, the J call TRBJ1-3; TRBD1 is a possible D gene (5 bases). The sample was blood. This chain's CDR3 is CASSLGPGGGNTIHF. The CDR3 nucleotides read TGTGCCAGCAGCTTAGGACCCGGGGGTGGAAACACCATACATTTT.